This T cell receptor (beta chain) was recovered during a study of shared clonotypes between healthy human individuals. Overall study results and limits: Clonotype sharing among the donors was expected to vary with sequencing depth.

Naive CD8 cells comprised CD45RO-negative, CCR7-positively selected cells, excluding terminally differentiated effector memory CD45RA+ cells. Several immunoSEQ plates received, in even portions, the genomic DNA of each subset. TCRdb's table, derived via immunoSEQ multiplex PCR, lists solely in-frame clones and lacks some. Of around 610,000 clones detected, approximately 96% appear once; the ten largest clones hold around 0.1%. The CDR3 totals 13 residues. Per the germline V gene, CDR1 is GTSNPN and CDR2 is SVGIG (reference sequence). Trimming stripped 5 bases from V and 4 bases from J, with 14 bases between. There are a few counts of this clone. What it binds is unknown.

The sequence was obtained from a woman younger than 45 in good health. The V and J genes are TRBV30 and TRBJ1-1; a possible D gene is TRBD1 (5 bases). Sample: naive CD8+ T cells sorted from blood. The CDR3 DNA reads as TGTGCCTGGGGCTTGGGGGGAGGCACTGAAGCTTTCTTT. Protein sequence: CAWGLGGGTEAFF.